Shown below are 29 T cell receptor beta chains from a single sample sequenced in a study of response to subunit inactivated influenza vaccine. From the RT-PCR reads, TCRdb called clonotypes with MiXCR, one entry per CDR3 protein. The repertoire holds fewer than 800,000 distinct CDR3 sequences, with less than 20% as singletons. The sample was PBMCs from blood, taken about 11 days after vaccination. The receptors originated from a man in his fifties who received an inactivated influenza vaccine.

This clonotype was seen a few times. The rearrangement joins TRBV7-2 to TRBJ2-1; TRBD2 might be the D (6 bases). The V gene's germline CDR1 is SGHTA and CDR2 FQGNSA. The CDR3 has 16 amino acids. Trimming shortened V by 5 bases and J by 6 bases, and 20 bases separated the two germline ends. The CDR3 DNA sequence: TGTGCCAGCAGCCCGCCGGGAAGCGGGCTTGGCAATGAGCAGTTCTTC. It encodes CASSPPGSGLGNEQFF.

This clonotype was found a few times. The J gene is TRBJ2-2, the V gene TRBV28, with 7 bases matching TRBD1. J gave up 6 bases and V 6 bases, and 16 bases lay outside the gene matches. CDR3 length: 17 residues. The germline CDR1 and CDR2 sequences are MDHEN and SYDVKM. CDR3 coding DNA: TGTGCCAGCAGATATAAGAACATCCGGGACAGTGCCGGGGAGCTGTTTTTT. Translated, it gives CASRYKNIRDSAGELFF.

This clonotype has only a few counts. This chain uses TRBV6-2 or TRBV6-3 with TRBJ1-5; D is unresolved. Looked up from germline, CDR1 is MNHEY and CDR2 is SVGEGT. The CDR3 totals 13 residues. The germline V and J ends were trimmed by 7 bases and 6 bases, with 13 bases remaining between them. CDR3 sequence (DNA): TGTGCCAGCACAACCCGAGACGGTCAGCCCCAGCATTTT. Translated: CASTTRDGQPQHF.

This CDR3 is CASSPALGPGEQFF. CDR3 in DNA: TGTGCCAGCAGCCCAGCGCTGGGGCCGGGTGAGCAGTTCTTC. This chain joins TRBV3-1 and TRBJ2-1; D perhaps matches TRBD1 (5 bases). V was shortened by 4 bases and J by 9 bases, with 16 bases between the two germline ends. The CDR3 covers 14 residues. CDR1 LGHDT and CDR2 YNNKEL come from the germline V gene (reference sequence).

This chain links TRBV30 with TRBJ2-7; perhaps TRBD1 as D (5 bases). Germline values: CDR1 GTSNPN, CDR2 SVGIG (reference sequence). The CDR3 is 12 amino acids. Trimming cost V 3 bases and J 4 bases, with 10 bases left between them. DNA of the CDR3: TGTGCCTGGAGCCCCCAGGGATACGAGCAGTACTTC. Amino acids: CAWSPQGYEQYF.

This clonotype was seen more than once but under ten times. The genes are TRBV29-1 and TRBJ1-1; tentative D call: TRBD1 (5 bases). Trimming removed 0 bases at V and 7 bases at J, with 12 bases between. Germline loops: CDR1 SQVTM, CDR2 ANQGSEA. This CDR3 comprises 13 residues. The CDR3 DNA reads TGCAGCGTTGAAGAGGAGGGACTCGATGAAGCTTTCTTT. This sequence encodes CSVEEEGLDEAFF.

This clonotype was seen repeatedly, ten times or more. The chain links TRBV12-3 or TRBV12-4 to TRBJ2-2; D is unresolved. Trimming took 3 bases from V and 1 from J, leaving 12 bases between them. The CDR3 is 16 residues long. The CDR3 reads CASSFGLFENTGELFF. In DNA form, the CDR3 reads TGTGCCAGCAGTTTTGGTTTATTCGAGAACACCGGGGAGCTGTTTTTT.

This clonotype was counted between two and nine times. J is TRBJ2-6 and V is TRBV6-2 or TRBV6-3, with TRBD1 identical over 10 bases. The CDR3 loop spans 17 amino acids. CDR1 is MNHEY, CDR2 SVGEGT, per germline. Trimming at V came to 6 bases and at J to 3 bases, leaving 8 bases not matched to a gene. CDR3 region: CASRPRQGADGANVLTF. Written as DNA, the CDR3 is TGTGCCAGCAGACCCCGACAGGGGGCAGATGGGGCCAACGTCCTGACTTTC.

This clonotype was seen more than once but under ten times. The chain uses TRBV28 and TRBJ1-2; 9 bases align to TRBD1. This CDR3 contains 17 residues. V gave up 6 bases and J gave up 0 bases; unmatched junction bases: 11. Germline V CDR1 and CDR2: MDHEN, SYDVKM. The CDR3 sequence is CASSLRDRARANYGYTF. CDR3 bases: TGTGCCAGCAGCCTCCGGGACAGGGCCCGAGCTAACTATGGCTACACCTTC.

This clonotype has just a few counts. The CDR3 DNA follows: TGTGCCAGCAGAATTGGAAACACCATATATTTT. It translates to CASRIGNTIYF. The chain is built from TRBV6-5 and TRBJ1-3; D remains ambiguous. This CDR3 has 11 residues. CDR1 is MNHEY, CDR2 SVGAGI, per germline. V was trimmed by 6 bases and J by 3 bases, leaving 3 bases between them.

In its sample, this clonotype was seen a few times. The V call is TRBV7-2, the J call TRBJ2-1; the D is unclear. The CDR3 covers 13 residues. V was shortened by 2 bases and J by 5 bases, with 7 bases between the two germline ends. Germline CDR1 and CDR2: SGHTA and FQGNSA. This CDR3 reads CASSLSVDNEQFF. DNA for the CDR3: TGTGCCAGCAGCTTATCAGTCGACAATGAGCAGTTCTTC.

The chain joins TRBV6-1 to TRBJ2-5; 9 bases line up with TRBD1. V was clipped by 5 bases and J by 1 base; unmatched bases: 5. The CDR3 totals 15 residues. Germline loops: CDR1 MNHNS, CDR2 SASEGT. CDR3 sequence reads: CASSPGTGPQETQYF. CDR3 sequence (DNA): TGTGCCAGCAGTCCCGGGACAGGGCCCCAAGAGACCCAGTACTTC.

This clonotype has only a few counts. This chain joins TRBV28 and TRBJ2-4; D possibly uses TRBD1 or TRBD2 (6 bases each). The CDR3 spans 15 residues. The V end lost 4 bases, the J end lost 6 bases, and 16 bases lay between the germline ends. Germline V gene lookup returns CDR1 MDHEN and CDR2 SYDVKM. DNA of the CDR3: TGTGCCAGCAGTTATTCCGAGGGGGGCTTAAACATTCAGTACTTC. Translated, it gives CASSYSEGGLNIQYF.

This clonotype has a handful of counts. The chain is built from TRBV9 and TRBJ2-7; D assignment may be TRBD1 or TRBD2 (5 bases each). Germline CDR1 is SGDLS and CDR2 is YYNGEE. V was pared by 4 bases and J by 2 bases, with 16 bases between. The length of the CDR3 is 15 residues. Written as DNA, the CDR3 is TGTGCCAGCAGCAAAGGGGCGGAGGCCGCCTACGAGCAGTACTTC. Its protein product is CASSKGAEAAYEQYF.

This clonotype showed up just a few times. J is TRBJ1-5 and V is TRBV4-2, with 10 bases that match TRBD1. Germline loops: CDR1 LGHNA, CDR2 YNFKEQ. This CDR3 region has 17 residues. V lost 3 bases, J lost 1 base, and 6 bases stayed unmatched. In nucleotides, the CDR3 is TGTGCCAGCAGCCAGGATCGACAGGGGGCGAGCAATCAGCCCCAGCATTTT. Amino acid sequence: CASSQDRQGASNQPQHF.

This clonotype was detected only a few times. The genes are TRBV4-3 and TRBJ1-6; maybe TRBD1 (5 bases). The CDR3 has 18 residues. V was pared by 0 bases and J by 2 bases, with 14 bases between. CDR1 LGHNA and CDR2 YSLEER come from the germline V gene. CDR3 nucleotides: TGCGCCAGCAGCCAAGATTTACAGGCAGATACCTATAATTCACCCCTCCACTTT. It specifies CASSQDLQADTYNSPLHF.

This clonotype was recorded a few times. The gene calls are TRBV12-3 or TRBV12-4 and TRBJ1-2; no clear D gene. This CDR3 has 13 residues. V gave up 3 bases and J gave up 7 bases, with 12 bases separating them. The CDR3 protein is CASSFPGEVGYTF. The CDR3 coding sequence is TGTGCCAGCAGTTTTCCCGGGGAGGTTGGCTACACCTTC.

V usage is TRBV20-1 and J usage is TRBJ2-5; tentative D call: TRBD2 (5 bases). The germline V and J ends were trimmed by 6 bases and 5 bases, with 10 bases remaining between them. This CDR3 is 11 amino acids long. The germline CDR1 and CDR2 sequences are DFQATT and SNEGSKA (reference sequence). The CDR3 sequence: CSAGVPETQYF. CDR3 nucleotide sequence: TGCAGTGCCGGGGTGCCCGAGACCCAGTACTTC.

This clonotype was seen only a few times. This chain uses TRBV20-1 with TRBJ2-7; 11 bases are a match to TRBD1. The length of the CDR3 is 14 residues. Germline assignment: CDR1 DFQATT and CDR2 SNEGSKA (reference sequence). J was trimmed by 7 bases and V by 6 bases; bases with no gene match: 11. CDR3 residues: CSARTGGLGGEQYF. CDR3 sequence (DNA): TGCAGTGCGAGGACAGGGGGCTTGGGCGGAGAGCAGTACTTC.

This clonotype was observed a handful of times. The chain recombines TRBV20-1 with TRBJ2-1, with D possibly matching TRBD2 (6 bases). Germline V gene data show CDR1 as DFQATT and CDR2 as SNEGSKA (reference sequence). The CDR3 runs to 14 residues. V lost 5 bases to trimming and J lost 3 bases, with 14 bases between them. CDR3 in amino acids: CSADGTQDYNEQFF. The CDR3 DNA reads as TGCAGTGCTGACGGGACTCAAGACTACAATGAGCAGTTCTTC.

The CDR3: CASSTGDGPYEQYF. CDR3 DNA sequence: TGTGCCAGCAGCACCGGGGACGGACCCTACGAGCAGTACTTC. This chain connects TRBV7-8 to TRBJ2-7; D assignment may be TRBD1 or TRBD2 (5 bases each). Looked up from germline, CDR1 is SGHVS and CDR2 is FQNEAQ. CDR3 length: 14 amino acids. Trimming cost V 5 bases and J 2 bases, with 13 bases left between them.

The rearrangement uses TRBV20-1 and TRBJ2-7; 8 bases map to TRBD1. V gave up 6 bases and J gave up 4 bases; unmatched junction bases: 8. Per the germline V gene, CDR1 is DFQATT and CDR2 is SNEGSKA (reference sequence). This CDR3 spans 13 amino acids. This chain's CDR3 is CSAQGAGLYEQYF. In DNA, the CDR3 is TGCAGTGCCCAGGGGGCGGGTCTTTACGAGCAGTACTTC.

This clonotype has more than one count but fewer than ten. The genes are TRBV4-3 and TRBJ1-2; weak D call: TRBD1 (5 bases). Germline V CDR1 and CDR2: LGHNA, YSLEER. Trimming removed 1 base at V and 4 bases at J, with 13 bases between. The CDR3 length is 15 residues. The CDR3 sequence: CASSQAFRGGYGYTF. CDR3 sequence (DNA): TGCGCCAGCAGCCAAGCATTCCGGGGGGGCTATGGCTACACCTTC.

This clonotype was counted only a few times. The V and J genes are TRBV5-1 and TRBJ2-7; D remains unclear. Trimming removed 5 bases from V and 5 bases from J, with 14 bases in between. Germline CDR1 reads SGHRS; CDR2 reads YFSETQ. The length of the CDR3 is 13 residues. CDR3 bases: TGCGCCAGCAGAGTCGAGGAGTGGAACGAGCAGTACTTC. It is translated as CASRVEEWNEQYF.

This clonotype turned up a few times. The chain couples TRBV9 to TRBJ2-1; the D is unclear. CDR1 and CDR2 from the germline V gene are SGDLS and YYNGEE. V lost 0 bases, J lost 0 bases, and 7 bases lay in between. This CDR3 contains 15 residues. CDR3 bases: TGTGCCAGCAGCGTAGATCCGACCTCCTACAATGAGCAGTTCTTC. Translation gives CASSVDPTSYNEQFF.

The rearrangement uses TRBV4-3 and TRBJ2-1; TRBD2 is a possible D gene (6 bases). Deletions cut 6 bases from V and 6 bases from J, with 21 bases between. The CDR3 runs 16 residues. The germline CDR1 and CDR2 sequences are LGHNA and YSLEER. In DNA, the CDR3 is TGCGCCAGCAGGAGCTTTGAGGGAGGATCGGGCAATGAGCAGTTCTTC. Protein sequence: CASRSFEGGSGNEQFF.

In regard to this clonotype: Mismatch with germline at one junction end may stem from a read error. The chain recombines TRBV20-1 with TRBJ2-7; 11 bases line up with TRBD1. Germline lookup yields CDR1 DFQATT and CDR2 SNEGSKA (reference sequence). This CDR3 spans 15 amino acids. The CDR3: CSAATGTGGSCEQYF. In nucleotides, the CDR3 is TGCAGTGCCGCCACCGGGACAGGGGGATCCTGCGAGCAGTACTTC.

This sequence joins TRBV3-1 and TRBJ2-1, with 8 bases that match TRBD1. The CDR3 sequence is 13 residues long. The germline gives CDR1 LGHDT, CDR2 YNNKEL (reference sequence). With 4 bases clipped from V and 10 bases from J, the junction kept 6 bases outside the gene matches. Here the CDR3 reads CASSPGQGEEQFF. The CDR3 coding sequence is TGTGCCAGCAGCCCTGGACAGGGTGAAGAGCAGTTCTTC.

The chain recombines TRBV4-3 with TRBJ1-1, with a weak D call TRBD1 (6 bases). Trimming stripped 1 base from V and 8 bases from J, with 11 bases between. Germline CDR1 LGHNA, CDR2 YSLEER. CDR3 length: 13 residues. Here the CDR3 reads CASSQATGTEAFF. DNA of the CDR3: TGCGCCAGCAGCCAAGCTACAGGGACGGAAGCTTTCTTT.